Listed here is a single TCR beta chain. Authors' analysis steps: Counts of nucleated cells, estimated from reference gene primer amplification, were obtained. Here immunoSEQ multiplex PCR was the method, and the copy in TCRdb shows in-frame clones only, minus some. V and J calls and clone size are given by that table; D and trimming were obtained from the DNA. The sample has about 260,000 clones; approximately 91% are singletons. These data originate in a study of blood T cell repertoires in COVID-19. Study-wide background: Collection of acute and convalescent COVID-19 samples took place in the United States, Italy and Spain. T cells, B-cell-depleted T cells, or PBMCs provided the cDNA or gDNA that served as material.

Germline V gives CDR1 MDHEN, CDR2 SYDVKM. V was cut by 2 bases and J by 2 bases, with 13 bases left in between. The CDR3 totals 16 residues. The clonotype comes from a human donor in a cohort sampled during active COVID-19. V is TRBV28 and J is TRBJ1-5; D gene ambiguous. Sequencing was done on a sample of peripheral blood. The CDR3 reads CASSLLRGFGNQPQHF. CDR3 in DNA: TGTGCCAGCAGTTTACTCCGAGGATTCGGCAATCAGCCCCAGCATTTT.